This T cell receptor (beta chain) is drawn from a study of blood T cell repertoires in COVID-19 (TCRdb year 2020). About the full investigation: Samples covering the acute and convalescent phases of COVID-19 were provided by collaborators in the United States, Italy and Spain. The material from the prospective study consisted of cDNA or gDNA derived from T cells, B-cell-depleted T cells, or PBMCs. Deeply sampled blood TCRbeta repertoires from subjects exposed to, actively infected with, or recovered from COVID-19 were included in the dataset. A freely available public database, intended as a resource for researchers studying the immune response to SARS-CoV-2, is where the repertoires were released. The samples were drawn from the first 160 participants of the ongoing ImmuneRACE study and from 950 to 1,500 subjects provided by 6 global collaborators. A de-identified subject ID, COVID-19 status, age in years and sex were almost always included in the sample metadata. Where available, HLA class I and class II types were obtained from metadata supplied by the sample provider rather than from assay-based typing. The study at large found these results: The quantity of clinical and demographic metadata differed by source and by participant and was supplied without curation.

Participants in the prospective study were aged about 18 to 95 years, lived in under 30 United States geographic areas, and enrolled through a virtual design. In the prospective study, cohorts were assigned on the basis of participant-reported clinical history obtained from a screening survey and a study questionnaire. ImmuneRACE Cohort 3 recovered participants were defined by two consecutive negative NP/OP PCR tests, healthcare professional clearance, or symptom resolution. Each participant in the prospective study had whole blood, serum and a nasopharyngeal or oropharyngeal swab collected by mobile phlebotomists. Over a roughly two-month period, participants in the prospective study had the option of providing additional blood draws and questionnaires. Prospective study blood samples were shipped either frozen or at room temperature before DNA extraction. The immunoSEQ Assay, a bias-controlled multiplex PCR, was used to amplify TCRbeta CDR3 regions from genomic DNA. On the authors' methods: Within the assay, amplification of reference gene primers was used to estimate how many nucleated cells each sample contained. To quantify the absolute abundance of each unique TCRbeta CDR3 rearrangement, sequence reads were collapsed and filtered. For each sample, productive Simpson clonality was calculated as the square root of Simpson's diversity index over productive rearrangements. TCRdb mirrors the immuneACCESS table, restricted to in-frame sequences. Some clones are absent from its copies; in checked studies, under half trace to an unresolved V gene, and the reason for the others is unknown. V, J and clone size derive from that table, while D and trimming were established from the DNA sequence. This sample has 390,000 or so clones in its table, and 75% to 90% of those were observed once. 5% to 6% of the sample is held by the ten biggest clonotypes.

As to this clone: Its antigen remains unidentified. Qualities for individual bases were not recorded, and no much larger clone is one base off.

Trimming takes 6 bases off V and 3 bases off J; junction bases not matched to a gene: 6. From the cysteine up to the phenylalanine, the CDR3 has a length of 15 residues. The sequence is cut down to CDR3 DNA, 45 bases in frame from base 1. The germline V gene encodes CDR1 SNHLY and CDR2 FYNNEI. Sample: PBMCs or T cells enriched from blood (not recorded which). The rearrangement combines TRBV2 with TRBJ2-2, and 8 junctional nucleotides match TRBD1. The TCR comes from a woman aged 50 to 60 who had recovered from COVID-19. The CDR3 reads CASSFGQGHTGELFF. The DNA is as follows: TGTGCCAGCAGCTTTGGACAGGGCCACACCGGGGAGCTGTTTTTT.